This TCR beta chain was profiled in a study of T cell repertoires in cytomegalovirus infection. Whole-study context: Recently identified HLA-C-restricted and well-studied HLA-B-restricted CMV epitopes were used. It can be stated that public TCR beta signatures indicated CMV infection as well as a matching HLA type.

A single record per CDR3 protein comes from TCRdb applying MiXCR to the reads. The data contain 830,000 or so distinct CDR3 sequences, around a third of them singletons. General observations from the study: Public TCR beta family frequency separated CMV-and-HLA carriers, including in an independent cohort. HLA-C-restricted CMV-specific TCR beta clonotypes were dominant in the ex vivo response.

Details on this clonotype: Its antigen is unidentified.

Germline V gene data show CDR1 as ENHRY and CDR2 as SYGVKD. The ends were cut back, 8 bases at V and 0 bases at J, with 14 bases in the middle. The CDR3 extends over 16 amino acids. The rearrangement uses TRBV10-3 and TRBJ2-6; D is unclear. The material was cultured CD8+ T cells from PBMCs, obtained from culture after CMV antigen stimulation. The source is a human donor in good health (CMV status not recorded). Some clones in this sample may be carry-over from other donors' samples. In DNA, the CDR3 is TGTGCCATCGAAAAAACAGACCTCTCTGGGGCCAACGTCCTGACTTTC. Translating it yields CAIEKTDLSGANVLTF.